This T cell receptor beta chain was sequenced for a study of identical twins. This clonotype was counted only a few times. One entry per CDR3 protein results from TCRdb running MiXCR on the 5' RACE reads. This table holds about 260,000 distinct CDR3 sequences, 5.5% to 8% found once. The germline V gene has CDR1 SGHAT and CDR2 FQNNGV. This CDR3 spans 19 amino acids. V lost 5 bases, J lost 7 bases, and 15 bases stayed unmatched. The data also belong to a second study, concerning yellow fever vaccine responses in identical twins.

V usage is TRBV11-2 and J usage is TRBJ2-3, with TRBD2 identical over 16 bases. The sample taken for sequencing was memory (CD45RO+) T cells sorted from blood. The clonotype originates from a woman younger than 35 in good health. The CDR3, as DNA: TGTGCCAGCAGCCCAGGGACTAGCGGGGGGGCTAATAGCAGGTATACGCAGTATTTT. Encoded protein: CASSPGTSGGANSRYTQYF.